A single sample is the source of the 32 T cell receptor beta chains below, sequenced in a study of OX40 agonist ivuxolimab in advanced cancers. The method was immunoSEQ multiplex PCR; TCRdb's version includes in-frame clones alone and lacks a portion of them. The sample lists some 96,000 clones, roughly 80% occurring once. The sequenced sample was CD4+ or CD8+ T cells sorted from blood, obtained in a trial of the OX40 agonist ivuxolimab. These receptor sequences come from an adult with an advanced solid tumor such as melanoma, head and neck, liver or kidney cancer.

The rearrangement joins TRBV28 to TRBJ1-2, with 8 bases aligning to TRBD1. Germline trimming cut 8 bases from V and 8 bases from J; bases unmatched to any gene: 7. Looked up from germline, CDR1 is MDHEN and CDR2 is SYDVKM. The CDR3 runs to 12 residues. The chain's CDR3 is CASFLRGPGYTF. The DNA of the CDR3 is TGTGCCAGCTTCCTCAGGGGGCCGGGCTACACCTTC.

V and J are TRBV7-2 and TRBJ2-2; 9 bases map to TRBD1. V lost 4 bases to trimming and J lost 5 bases; unmatched junction nucleotides: 8. The germline gives CDR1 SGHTA, CDR2 FQGNSA. There are 16 residues in the CDR3. In nucleotides, the CDR3 is TGTGCCAGCAGCTCAAGGGACAGGGTGATAACCGGGGAGCTGTTTTTT. Translating it yields CASSSRDRVITGELFF.

In its sample, this clone was seen a few times. As DNA, the CDR3 is TGTGCCAGCAGTTTATCGGACCTCACCGGGGAGCTGTTTTTT. Its translation is CASSLSDLTGELFF. The rearrangement links TRBV28 to TRBJ2-2, with D uncertain. CDR3 size: 14 residues. The ends were cut back, 1 base at V and 4 bases at J, with 7 bases in the middle. Germline CDR1 is MDHEN and CDR2 is SYDVKM.

This chain connects TRBV5-6 to TRBJ1-2, with unresolved D. Per the germline V gene, CDR1 is SGHDT and CDR2 is YYEEEE. Trimming removed 4 bases from V and 3 bases from J, with 10 bases in between. This CDR3 spans 13 amino acids. The CDR3 nucleotides read TGTGCCAGCAGCCCAGATATTTACTATGGCTACACCTTC. The encoded protein is CASSPDIYYGYTF.

V gene TRBV19 combines with J gene TRBJ1-2; the D gene is possibly TRBD1 (6 bases). Trimming removed 4 bases from V and 0 bases from J, with 12 bases in between. This CDR3 comprises 15 residues. Germline CDR1 and CDR2: LNHDA and SQIVND (reference sequence). Written as DNA, the CDR3 is TGTGCCAGTAGTACTTCTGGACAGCCTAACTATGGCTACACCTTC. Amino acids: CASSTSGQPNYGYTF.

The chain carries TRBV7-2 and TRBJ1-4; a weak D match, TRBD1 (6 bases). Deletions cut 1 base from V and 7 bases from J, with 13 bases between. Germline assignment: CDR1 SGHTA and CDR2 FQGNSA. There are 15 residues in the CDR3. The CDR3 DNA reads as TGTGCCAGCAGCTTAGTGCACAGGGAGTCTGAAAAACTGTTTTTT. Its translation: CASSLVHRESEKLFF.

This clone was seen once. No conserved phenylalanine or tryptophan is present at the end of the CDR3, so a read error is the likely explanation. The V gene is TRBV29-1, the J gene TRBJ2-7; tentatively, D is TRBD2 (5 bases). CDR3 size: 11 residues. The germline CDR1 and CDR2 sequences are SQVTM and ANQGSEA. CDR3 bases: TGTAGCGTCGAGAAGGAGGCAGAGCAGTACCTC. This codes for CSVEKEAEQYL.

This sequence joins TRBV5-8 and TRBJ2-2; no clear D. V was clipped by 4 bases and J by 6 bases, with 13 bases between them. The CDR3 covers 14 residues. CDR1 SGHTS and CDR2 YDEGEE come from the germline V gene. The chain's CDR3 is CASSPGFNAGELFF. The CDR3 DNA sequence: TGTGCCAGCAGCCCAGGTTTTAACGCCGGGGAGCTGTTTTTT.

This clone was seen a few times. Other DNA variants within this sample encode the same CDR3. The chain combines TRBV4-3 with TRBJ2-3; D is unresolved. This CDR3 has 13 amino acids. Germline V lookup: CDR1 LGHNA, CDR2 YSLEER. V was trimmed by 0 bases and J by 6 bases, leaving 7 bases between them. CDR3 sequence reads: CASSQDGGDTQYF. The CDR3 bases are TGCGCCAGCAGCCAAGATGGTGGGGATACGCAGTATTTT.

The rearrangement joins TRBV20-1 to TRBJ2-5; D uncertain. The CDR3 runs 10 residues. Germline V gene data show CDR1 as DFQATT and CDR2 as SNEGSKA (reference sequence). The V gene lost 7 bases and the J gene lost 5 bases, with 8 bases spanning the gap. CDR3: CSGLGETQYF. CDR3 nucleotide sequence: TGCAGTGGGTTAGGGGAGACCCAGTACTTC.

The chain uses TRBV7-2 and TRBJ1-1; maybe TRBD1 (5 bases). CDR3 length: 14 amino acids. The V end lost 7 bases, the J end lost 7 bases, and 19 bases lay between the germline ends. Germline CDR1 is SGHTA and CDR2 is FQGNSA. DNA of the CDR3: TGTGCCAGCACCGTCCGGGGGGGTTATCTTGAAGCTTTCTTT. It codes for CASTVRGGYLEAFF.

As DNA, the CDR3 is TGTGCCAGCAGTTCGGACAGGGGCAGCAATCAGCCCCAGCATTTT. Its translation: CASSSDRGSNQPQHF. J is TRBJ1-5 and V is TRBV5-6, with TRBD1 matching 9 bases. CDR3 size: 15 residues. The germline V gene encodes CDR1 SGHDT and CDR2 YYEEEE. The V gene end was trimmed by 5 bases and the J gene end by 1 base; junction bases not matched to a gene: 4.

This chain connects TRBV7-9 to TRBJ2-3; 8 bases align to TRBD2. CDR3 length: 14 residues. Germline trimming cut 11 bases from V and 4 bases from J; bases unmatched to any gene: 11. From germline, CDR1 is SEHNR and CDR2 FQNEAQ (reference sequence). CDR3 loop: CAGLSSGRPDTQYF. The CDR3 region has the DNA TGTGCCGGACTCTCAAGCGGGAGACCAGATACGCAGTATTTT.

The V gene is TRBV29-1, the J gene TRBJ2-1; D may be TRBD1 (5 bases). Germline V gene sequence: CDR1 SQVTM, CDR2 ANQGSEA. V was trimmed by 6 bases and J by 2 bases, leaving 23 bases between them. This CDR3 has 17 amino acids. Here the CDR3 DNA reads TGCAGCGTCACACGCGGTGCCAGTTGGGGCGCCTACAATGAGCAGTTCTTC. It translates to CSVTRGASWGAYNEQFF.

V gene TRBV19 combines with J gene TRBJ2-3; no clear D gene. V was trimmed by 3 bases and J by 2 bases, leaving 6 bases between them. This CDR3 contains 13 residues. Germline V gives CDR1 LNHDA, CDR2 SQIVND (reference sequence). The CDR3 DNA sequence: TGTGCCAGTAGTATCCCCTACACAGATACGCAGTATTTT. It is translated as CASSIPYTDTQYF. Supplemented by reference TRBV19 and TRBJ2-3, the full variable domain reads DGGITQSPKYLFRKEGQNVTLSCEQNLNHDAMYWYRQDPGQGLRLIYYSQIVNDFQKGDIAEGYSVSREKKESFPLTVTSAQKNPTAFYLCASSIPYTDTQYFGPGTRLTVL.

The V gene is TRBV11-2, the J gene TRBJ1-3; 9 bases agree with TRBD1. Losses at the gene ends were 4 bases for V and 8 bases for J; bases not matched to a gene: 6. Germline V gene data show CDR1 as SGHAT and CDR2 as FQNNGV. The CDR3 is made up of 14 amino acids. The CDR3 here is CASSYRDRVYTIYF. The DNA for the CDR3 is TGTGCCAGCAGCTACCGGGACAGGGTTTACACCATATATTTT. Drawing the rest from reference TRBV11-2 and TRBJ1-3, the complete variable domain is EAGVAQSPRYKIIEKRQSVAFWCNPISGHATLYWYQQILGQGPKLLIQFQNNGVVDDSQLPKDRFSAERLKGVDSTLKIQPAKLEDSAVYLCASSYRDRVYTIYFGEGSWLTVV.

The chain recombines TRBV14 with TRBJ2-3, with TRBD2 identical over 13 bases. CDR1 is SGHDN, CDR2 FVKESK, per germline. CDR3 length: 16 residues. J gave up 6 bases and V 6 bases, and 9 bases lay outside the gene matches. CDR3 DNA sequence: TGTGCCAGCAGTTGGGGACTAGCGGGAATCCGGGATACGCAGTATTTT. Its protein product is CASSWGLAGIRDTQYF.

A single count supports this clone. V and J are TRBV7-2 and TRBJ2-7; D remains unclear. V was cut by 6 bases and J by 1 base, with 19 bases left in between. CDR1 is SGHTA and CDR2 is FQGNSA in the germline V gene. The CDR3 extends over 16 amino acids. CDR3 sequence: CASRLNPRAGSYEQYF. The CDR3 nucleotides are TGTGCCAGCAGATTGAACCCTAGGGCCGGGTCCTACGAGCAGTACTTC.

The CDR3 reads CASSPGTEGTQYF. The CDR3 coding sequence is TGTGCCAGCTCACCCGGGACAGAAGGGACCCAGTACTTC. The chain combines TRBV18 with TRBJ2-5, with 7 bases aligning to TRBD1. Germline V gene data show CDR1 as KGHSH and CDR2 as LQKENI. The CDR3 extends over 13 amino acids. J was trimmed by 7 bases and V by 3 bases; bases with no gene match: 5.

V and J are TRBV5-1 and TRBJ2-1, with D perhaps matching TRBD1 (6 bases). Trimming pared 0 bases from V and 7 bases from J, leaving 17 bases between. CDR3 length: 16 residues. Germline assignment: CDR1 SGHRS and CDR2 YFSETQ. The CDR3: CASSLAGGAVRNEQFF. CDR3 sequence (DNA): TGCGCCAGCAGCTTGGCTGGGGGCGCGGTTAGGAATGAGCAGTTCTTC.

J is TRBJ1-1 and V is TRBV30; no clear D. The ends were cut back, 3 bases at V and 1 base at J, with 6 bases in the middle. The germline CDR1 and CDR2 sequences are GTSNPN and SVGIG (reference sequence). The CDR3 has 12 residues. The CDR3 reads CAWRPANTEAFF. CDR3 nucleotide sequence: TGTGCCTGGAGGCCAGCGAACACTGAAGCTTTCTTT.

This chain links TRBV6-5 with TRBJ2-7; 8 positions match TRBD1. There are 14 residues in the CDR3. CDR1 and CDR2 from the germline V gene are MNHEY and SVGAGI. V dropped 6 bases and J dropped 2; count of bases not matched to a gene: 6. Here the CDR3 reads CASSPDRAPYEQYF. The DNA of the CDR3 is TGTGCCAGCAGCCCGGACAGGGCCCCCTACGAGCAGTACTTC.

The chain is built from TRBV7-3 and TRBJ1-1; weak D call: TRBD1 (5 bases). Germline loops: CDR1 SGHTA, CDR2 FQGTGA. The CDR3 consists of 14 residues. V was trimmed by 1 base and J by 4 bases, leaving 10 bases between them. CDR3 DNA: TGTGCCAGCAGCTTAAGTGACAGTGGCACTGAAGCTTTCTTT. This gives the protein CASSLSDSGTEAFF.

V is TRBV6-6 and J is TRBJ1-4; no clear D gene. There are 16 residues in the CDR3. The V end lost 3 bases, the J end lost 8 bases, and 19 bases lay between the germline ends. From germline, CDR1 is MNHNY and CDR2 SVGAGI (reference sequence). This chain's CDR3 is CASSYMSPARREKLFF. In DNA, the CDR3 is TGTGCCAGCAGTTATATGAGTCCAGCACGTCGGGAAAAACTGTTTTTT.

V gene TRBV28 combines with J gene TRBJ2-2, with TRBD1 as a possible D gene (5 bases). Per germline, CDR1 MDHEN and CDR2 SYDVKM. The CDR3 consists of 14 residues. V lost 6 bases, J lost 6 bases, and 14 bases lay in between. The CDR3 reads CASRNPSGSGELFF. In DNA, the CDR3 is TGTGCCAGCAGAAACCCATCAGGGTCCGGGGAGCTGTTTTTT. Complete variable domain (other parts from reference TRBV28 and TRBJ2-2): DVKVTQSSRYLVKRTGEKVFLECVQDMDHENMFWYRQDPGLGLRLIYFSYDVKMKEKGDIPEGYSVSREKKERFSLILESASTNQTSMYLCASRNPSGSGELFFGEGSRLTVL.

The chain couples TRBV9 to TRBJ1-6; D uncertain. The CDR3 extends over 15 amino acids. V dropped 0 bases and J dropped 2 bases, with 6 bases sitting between them. Germline V lookup: CDR1 SGDLS, CDR2 YYNGEE. CDR3 sequence: CASSVVGTYNSPLHF. In nucleotides, the CDR3 is TGTGCCAGCAGCGTAGTAGGGACCTATAATTCACCCCTCCACTTT.

This sequence joins TRBV7-3 and TRBJ2-1, with TRBD2 identical over 9 bases. This CDR3 spans 16 amino acids. V trimming: 1 base; J trimming: 4 bases; junction bases outside the gene matches: 5. From germline, CDR1 is SGHTA and CDR2 FQGTGA. Here the CDR3 reads CASSLISAGGYNEQFF. CDR3 in DNA: TGTGCCAGCAGCTTAATCTCAGCGGGGGGTTACAATGAGCAGTTCTTC.

The chain is built from TRBV28 and TRBJ1-6, with 8 bases matching TRBD1. V was pared by 3 bases and J by 6 bases, with 10 bases of the junction left unmatched. Germline assignment: CDR1 MDHEN and CDR2 SYDVKM. The CDR3 consists of 17 residues. CDR3 coding DNA: TGTGCCAGCAGTTTGGGACGAGGACAGGGAGGTAATTCACCCCTCCACTTT. It is translated as CASSLGRGQGGNSPLHF.

The V call is TRBV5-4, the J call TRBJ2-7, with D tentatively TRBD1 (5 bases). Germline V gene lookup returns CDR1 SGHNT and CDR2 YYREEE (reference sequence). Trimming pared 2 bases from V and 3 bases from J, leaving 12 bases between. The CDR3 contains 14 residues. CDR3 region: CASSLGALVYEQYF. The CDR3 nucleotides are TGTGCCAGCAGCTTAGGGGCCCTTGTCTACGAGCAGTACTTC. The variable domain in full, completed from reference TRBV5-4 and TRBJ2-7, reads ETGVTQSPTHLIKTRGQQVTLRCSSQSGHNTVSWYQQALGQGPQFIFQYYREEENGRGNFPPRFSGLQFPNYSSELNVNALELDDSALYLCASSLGALVYEQYFGPGTRLTVT.

This chain uses TRBV4-1 with TRBJ2-7; 8 bases match TRBD2. CDR1 MGHRA and CDR2 YSYEKL come from the germline V gene. V lost 3 bases, J lost 1 base, and 2 bases stayed unmatched. The CDR3 has 14 amino acids. The CDR3 reads CASSQTSESYEQYF. CDR3 DNA: TGCGCCAGCAGCCAGACTAGCGAATCCTACGAGCAGTACTTC.

Comment on this clone: Other DNA sequences of this sample code for an identical CDR3. The chain joins TRBV19 to TRBJ1-6, with D unresolved. The V gene lost 7 bases and the J gene lost 8 bases, with 15 bases spanning the gap. Germline CDR1 and CDR2: LNHDA and SQIVND (reference sequence). The CDR3 contains 14 residues. The CDR3 sequence: CASKSDPGDSPLHF. The CDR3 DNA reads as TGTGCCAGTAAATCGGATCCTGGTGATTCACCCCTCCACTTT.

The rearrangement joins TRBV7-3 to TRBJ2-2; weak D call: TRBD1 (6 bases). Looked up from germline, CDR1 is SGHTA and CDR2 is FQGTGA. The CDR3 consists of 15 residues. V was cut by 0 bases and J by 6 bases, with 11 bases left in between. In DNA form, the CDR3 reads TGTGCCAGCAGCTTAACGGGGCAGGGGTCCGGGGAGCTGTTTTTT. It translates to CASSLTGQGSGELFF.